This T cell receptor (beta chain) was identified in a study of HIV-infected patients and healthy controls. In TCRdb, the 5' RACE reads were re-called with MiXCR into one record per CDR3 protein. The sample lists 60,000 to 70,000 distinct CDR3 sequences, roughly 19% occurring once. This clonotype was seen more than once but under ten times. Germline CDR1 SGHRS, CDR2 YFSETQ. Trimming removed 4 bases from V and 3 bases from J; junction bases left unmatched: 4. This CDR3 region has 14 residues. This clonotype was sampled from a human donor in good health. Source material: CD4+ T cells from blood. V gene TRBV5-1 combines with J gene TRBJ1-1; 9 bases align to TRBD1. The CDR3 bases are TGCGCCAGCAGCACCACAGGGGGCTACACTGAAGCTTTCTTT. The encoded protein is CASSTTGGYTEAFF.